This T cell receptor beta chain was obtained from a study of tumor-infiltrating lymphocytes in primary liver carcinoma listed by TCRdb under 2017. Regarding the study in general: The five patients, three men and two women aged 30 to 69 years, had hepatocellular carcinoma (four) or combined HCC and intrahepatic cholangiocarcinoma (one). TCRbeta repertoire sequencing covered roughly 35 specimens from 5 patients: some 25 tumor regions, 5 adjacent noncancerous liver tissues and 5 peripheral blood samples. The tumors of the five patients were staged as T1-T3 N0M0, with maximum diameters ranging from roughly 4.2 to 10 cm. Roughly 3.5 to 7.5 million productive TCRbeta reads were obtained per sample, and no significant difference in read depth was found between tissue types. Technical replicate repertoires showed high reproducibility, with mean shared-clone rates about 0.92 and correlation coefficients above 0.95. For each liver tumor, the study sampled five regions along with adjacent normal tissue and blood, and applied TCRbeta repertoire sequencing, expression microarrays and whole-exome sequencing.

What the research found in general, with its limitations: Bulk unsorted samples precluded comparing CD4+ and CD8+ T cell repertoires. Only 4 or 5 patients were included in the study, and the authors note that the findings should be validated in a larger study. Repertoire overlap was higher between tumor regions (mean roughly 36%) than tumor-adjacent (approximately 17%) or tumor-blood (about 15%) pairs, consistent with antigen-driven expansion. Only the TCR beta chain was sequenced, which likely underestimates true repertoire diversity because unpaired alpha chains were not captured. Compared with blood, tumors had a significantly larger share of the repertoire taken up by the top 250 clones (p = 0.039).

Total RNA and DNA were co-extracted from about 19-30 mg of bulk tissue with the AllPrep DNA/RNA mini kit, without cell sorting. Between late 2015 and early 2016, five patients in China with histopathologically diagnosed primary liver carcinoma had surgical resection. At the time of sampling, the patients were treatment-naive and had chronic HBV infection. Fresh tumor and adjacent tissue pieces were bisected; one half was stored in RNAlater at -80°C, the other sent for histology. Via the germline V gene, CDR1 is SGHRS and CDR2 YFSETQ. The CDR3 contains 15 residues, cysteine and phenylalanine counted. Only the CDR3 DNA stays, 45 bases, in frame from base 1. TCRbeta-specific cDNA was reverse-transcribed from 500 ng total RNA using a constant-region primer and ProtoScript II reverse transcriptase. The TCRbeta libraries were prepared through three rounds of nested multiplex PCR following a slightly modified ARM-PCR procedure. Each of the first two PCR rounds ran for 9 to 10 cycles using multiplex TRBV1-TRBV30 forward primers together with a Cbeta reverse primer. Sample barcodes and Illumina adapters were added in a final 25-cycle PCR with Deep VentR polymerase. Before sequencing, amplicons of 200-500 bp were purified from gel using a QIAquick gel extraction kit. The TCRbeta amplicons were sequenced with 250-bp paired-end reads on an Illumina HiSeq 2500. Concerning the study's data processing: Quality trimming of reads was performed with Trimmomatic v0.33, and paired reads were merged with FLASH v1.2.11 so that full CDR3 sequences could be recovered. V, D and J germline segments were assigned to the rearranged TCRbeta sequences using MiGEC v1.2.1b. Clonotype statistics and Shannon-Wiener diversity indices were computed with VDJtools v1.0.0. Except for diversity analysis, only each sample's 250 most abundant clonotypes were used in subsequent analyses to reduce sampling bias. TCRdb reprocessing: public reads trimmed at Q25 with fastp, clones called with MiXCR, in-frame beta chains kept. Entries that share a CDR3 protein sequence are merged under the most common genes and DNA. In this record, the V and J calls reflect TCRdb's handling and not the investigators' own analysis. This sample has more than 100,000 distinct CDR3 sequences in its table, and approximately 68% of those were observed once. The ten largest make up more than 7% of the sample.

Comments on this clonotype: Its antigen is not yet known. An end of the junction differs from the germline gene, which may be a read error.

The TCR sequence derives from an older woman with primary liver carcinoma and hepatitis B virus infection. Source material: tumor-adjacent normal liver tissue. The chain links TRBV5-1 with TRBJ2-5; 11 junctional bases match TRBD2. The CDR3 protein sequence reads: CTSSSTSGAMETQYF. In nucleotide form, the sequence is TGCACCAGCAGTTCGACTAGCGGGGCGATGGAGACCCAGTACTTC.